This T cell receptor (beta chain) was observed in a study of siplizumab effects on memory and regulatory T cells. In germline, CDR1 is PRHDT, CDR2 FYEKMQ (reference sequence). Losses at the gene ends were 2 bases for V and 8 bases for J; bases not matched to a gene: 5. The CDR3 length is 14 residues. TCRdb keeps only in-frame clones here, not all; method: immunoSEQ multiplex PCR. Found here are thousands of clones, around 60% of them singletons; the top ten hold about 15%. As to this clone: The antigen is not known.

Study-level results: A naive or memory phenotype could not be assigned to roughly 80-96% of the proliferating CD4+ or CD8+ clones. To unstimulated subsets, only a minor fraction of alloreactive clones could be mapped. There appeared to be greater diversity in naive T cells than in memory cells, and naive T cells seemed major contributors to the alloresponse.

The sample was effector memory CD8+ T cells sorted from blood. As to subset: unstimulated CD8+ effector memory T cells. This TCR came from a human donor in good health. This rearrangement joins TRBV13 to TRBJ1-4; the match to TRBD1 covers 7 bases. DNA for the CDR3: TGTGCCAGCAGCTTATCGGCAGGGGGGGAAAAACTGTTTTTT. This encodes CASSLSAGGEKLFF. The full variable domain, rest sourced from reference TRBV13 and TRBJ1-4, is AAGVIQSPRHLIKEKRETATLKCYPIPRHDTVYWYQQGPGQDPQFLISFYEKMQSDKGSIPDRFSAQQFSDYHSELNMSSLELGDSALYFCASSLSAGGEKLFFGSGTQLSVL.